These T cell receptor beta chains were read from a single sample in a study of cytomegalovirus exposure and HLA in healthy donors. Repertoires were generated with immunoSEQ multiplex PCR, while TCRdb's copy carries only in-frame clones and drops some. The repertoire holds around 130,000 clones, about 76% seen once, with less than 2.5% in the top ten. The sequenced sample consisted of PBMCs. The receptor source for this set is a woman aged 40 to 50 in good health and CMV-seronegative. The CDR3 runs from the conserved cysteine through the conserved F or W. D genes are given only for firm matches. For some rows the clone size is stated as once, few or many, or as a class when expanded; others skip it.

V gene	J gene	D gene	CDR3 length	clone size	CDR3 protein	CDR3 DNA
TRBV2	TRBJ2-1	TRBD2	13	.	CASSGSAGEYQLF	TGTGCCAGCAGCGGGAGTGCGGGGGAGTACCAACTCTTC
TRBV9	TRBJ2-2	.	12	.	CASGAPTGELFF	TGTGCCAGCGGGGCGCCCACCGGGGAGCTGTTTTTT
TRBV6-5	TRBJ2-7	.	14	.	CASSYDSWTYEQYF	TGTGCCAGCAGTTACGACAGTTGGACCTACGAGCAGTACTTC
TRBV4-1	TRBJ2-3	TRBD2	15	.	CASSLEAGGRDTQYF	TGCGCCAGCAGCCTAGAAGCGGGAGGGCGAGATACGCAGTATTTT
TRBV1	TRBJ2-3	.	17	.	CTSSRTGLAGATDTQYF	TGCACCAGCAGCCGTACCGGACTAGCGGGGGCCACAGATACGCAGTATTTT
TRBV6-5	TRBJ1-2	.	14	.	CASSEDRGDYGYTF	TGTGCCAGCAGTGAAGACAGAGGAGACTATGGCTACACCTTC
TRBV10-3	TRBJ2-5	TRBD1	13	.	CAISPGQQETQYF	TGTGCCATCAGCCCGGGACAGCAAGAGACCCAGTACTTC
TRBV7-9	TRBJ1-2	TRBD1	13	.	CASSLAGGDGYTF	TGTGCCAGCAGCTTAGCAGGGGGCGATGGCTACACCTTC
TRBV5-6	TRBJ2-7	TRBD1	15	.	CASSLVGQGSYEQYF	TGTGCCAGCAGCCTGGTGGGACAGGGCTCCTACGAGCAGTACTTC
TRBV27	TRBJ1-1	TRBD1	15	.	CASRKETGVVSEAFF	TGTGCCAGCAGGAAAGAGACAGGGGTCGTATCTGAAGCTTTCTTT
TRBV11-2	TRBJ1-2	.	13	.	CASSLAAGYGYTF	TGTGCCAGCAGCCTTGCCGCGGGCTATGGCTACACCTTC
TRBV10-3	TRBJ2-4	TRBD1	14	.	CAISGGQGKNIQYF	TGTGCCATCAGTGGGGGACAGGGAAAAAACATTCAGTACTTC
TRBV27	TRBJ1-2	TRBD1	15	.	CASRDTGVPNYGYTF	TGTGCCAGCAGGGATACAGGGGTCCCTAACTATGGCTACACCTTC
TRBV7-9	TRBJ2-5	TRBD2	13	.	CASSPGGQETQYF	TGTGCCAGCAGCCCGGGAGGACAAGAGACCCAGTACTTC
TRBV13	TRBJ1-1	TRBD1	13	.	CASSEPGQREAFF	TGTGCCAGCAGCGAACCGGGACAGCGTGAAGCTTTCTTT
TRBV6-1	TRBJ1-5	.	17	few	CASSEGLGGPSNQPQHF	TGTGCCAGCAGTGAAGGGTTGGGGGGGCCTAGCAATCAGCCCCAGCATTTT
TRBV5-1	TRBJ1-2	TRBD1	14	.	CASSLGDSGYGYTF	TGCGCCAGCAGCTTGGGGGACAGCGGCTATGGCTACACCTTC
TRBV6-6	TRBJ2-1	.	12	.	CASSYLANEQFF	TGTGCCAGCAGTTACTTAGCAAATGAGCAGTTCTTC
TRBV27	TRBJ2-5	.	15	.	CASSPLAGTQETQYF	TGTGCCAGCAGTCCCCTGGCGGGTACACAAGAGACCCAGTACTTC
TRBV6-5	TRBJ2-5	.	15	once	CASSAKPGLPQTQYF	TGTGCCAGCAGTGCCAAGCCTGGACTACCCCAGACCCAGTACTTC
TRBV5-6	TRBJ2-5	.	16	.	CASSSLGWGPEETQYF	TGTGCCAGCAGCTCGCTGGGTTGGGGGCCGGAAGAGACCCAGTACTTC
TRBV5-1	TRBJ2-5	.	12	.	CASSPTQETQYF	TGCGCCAGCAGCCCTACCCAAGAGACCCAGTACTTC
TRBV2	TRBJ1-1	.	11	few	CASSAGTEAFF	TGTGCCAGCAGTGCGGGAACTGAAGCTTTCTTT
TRBV5-1	TRBJ2-5	TRBD2	14	.	CASSLGGGTETQYF	TGCGCCAGCAGCTTGGGGGGAGGGACCGAGACCCAGTACTTC
TRBV7-9	TRBJ1-6	TRBD1	16	.	CASSLSSGTGNSPLHF	TGTGCCAGCAGCTTATCTTCCGGGACAGGGAATTCACCCCTCCACTTT
TRBV28	TRBJ1-2	.	13	.	CAIEGGASDGYTF	TGTGCCATCGAAGGGGGGGCTTCGGATGGCTACACCTTC
TRBV5-8	TRBJ2-3	.	13	.	CASRGGGTDTQYF	TGTGCCAGCAGAGGGGGGGGCACAGATACGCAGTATTTT
TRBV7-3	TRBJ2-1	.	14	once	CASSLSGEDNEQFF	TGTGCCAGCAGCTTATCGGGGGAGGACAATGAGCAGTTCTTC
TRBV30	TRBJ1-1	TRBD1	14	.	CAWSVDRVSTEAFF	TGTGCCTGGAGTGTGGACAGGGTGTCCACTGAAGCTTTCTTT
TRBV7-2	TRBJ2-5	.	14	once	CASSSRYGEETQYF	TGTGCCAGCAGTTCCCGTTACGGGGAAGAGACCCAGTACTTC
TRBV7-8	TRBJ1-1	.	13	.	CASSGPENTEAFF	TGTGCCAGCTCAGGCCCGGAGAACACTGAAGCTTTCTTT
TRBV10-3	TRBJ2-7	.	13	.	CAISDQGRGEQYF	TGTGCCATCAGTGATCAGGGTAGGGGCGAGCAGTACTTC
TRBV4-1	TRBJ1-2	.	17	once	CASSQRGAGWANYGYTF	TGCGCCAGCAGCCAGCGGGGGGCCGGATGGGCTAACTATGGCTACACCTTC
TRBV15	TRBJ1-1	.	12	.	CATSPLSTEAFF	TGTGCCACCAGCCCGCTGAGCACTGAAGCTTTCTTT
TRBV10-2	TRBJ2-1	TRBD2	14	.	CASSEAGRDNEQFF	TGCGCCAGCAGCGAAGCGGGAAGGGACAATGAGCAGTTCTTC
TRBV27	TRBJ1-1	.	14	.	CASSLGSPGTEAFF	TGTGCCAGCAGTTTAGGGAGCCCGGGGACTGAAGCTTTCTTT
TRBV6-1	TRBJ1-1	.	13	.	CASSEHGGTEAFF	TGTGCCAGCAGTGAGCATGGCGGCACTGAAGCTTTCTTT
TRBV18	TRBJ1-4	TRBD1	15	.	CASSPPGTAFEKLFF	TGTGCCAGCTCACCACCGGGGACAGCCTTTGAAAAACTGTTTTTT
TRBV30	TRBJ2-7	.	12	.	CAWSVGTYEQYF	TGTGCCTGGAGTGTGGGCACCTACGAGCAGTACTTC
TRBV11-2	TRBJ2-3	TRBD1	15	.	CASTGAGGKTDTQYF	TGTGCCAGCACCGGGGCAGGGGGTAAGACAGATACGCAGTATTTT
TRBV6-4	TRBJ2-1	TRBD2	15	.	CASSGLAGESSEQFF	TGTGCCAGCAGCGGACTAGCGGGAGAAAGTAGTGAGCAGTTCTTC
TRBV4-1	TRBJ1-2	TRBD1	15	.	CASSQGKGAGYGYTF	TGCGCCAGCAGCCAAGGAAAGGGGGCGGGTTATGGCTACACCTTC
TRBV19	TRBJ1-2	.	14	.	CASSAGQFNYGYTF	TGTGCCAGTAGTGCAGGACAGTTTAACTATGGCTACACCTTC
TRBV7-9	TRBJ2-2	TRBD1	17	.	CASSFPFVGTGAGELFF	TGTGCCAGCAGCTTCCCGTTCGTTGGTACAGGGGCCGGGGAGCTGTTTTTT
TRBV5-1	TRBJ2-7	.	13	.	CASSRTQGHEQYF	TGCGCCAGCAGCCGTACTCAGGGCCACGAGCAGTACTTC
TRBV7-2	TRBJ1-3	TRBD1	15	.	CASSLGQGAGNTIYF	TGTGCCAGCAGCTTAGGACAGGGGGCTGGAAACACCATATATTTT
TRBV5-4	TRBJ1-1	TRBD1	15	.	CASSHYRGRDTEAFF	TGTGCCAGCAGCCATTACAGGGGGCGAGACACTGAAGCTTTCTTT
TRBV28	TRBJ2-3	.	14	.	CASSLAGLEDTQYF	TGTGCCAGCAGTCTAGCCGGGCTAGAAGATACGCAGTATTTT
TRBV6-1	TRBJ2-1	.	11	.	CASRSGYEQFF	TGTGCCAGCAGGTCAGGCTATGAGCAGTTCTTC
TRBV4-3	TRBJ1-2	TRBD1	16	.	CASSQSRTGGSYGYTF	TGCGCCAGCAGCCAATCCCGGACAGGGGGCAGCTATGGCTACACCTTC
TRBV30	TRBJ1-6	TRBD1	16	.	CAWSVKDRVRFSPLHF	TGTGCCTGGAGTGTCAAGGACAGGGTGAGATTTTCACCCCTCCACTTT